What follows are 20 T cell receptor beta chains derived from one specimen sequenced in a study of blood T cell repertoires in COVID-19. Profiled with immunoSEQ multiplex PCR; TCRdb holds only in-frame clones, not every one. The sample records roughly 190,000 clones, roughly four fifths being singletons. The sequenced sample consisted of PBMCs or T cells enriched from blood (not recorded which). Receptor source: a man in his forties who had recovered from COVID-19.

The J gene is TRBJ2-5, the V gene TRBV30, with TRBD2 as a possible D gene (7 bases). There are 15 residues in the CDR3. Germline CDR1 GTSNPN, CDR2 SVGIG (reference sequence). V dropped 0 bases and J dropped 5 bases, with 16 bases sitting between them. CDR3 region: CAWSVLGGRRETQYF. The CDR3 nucleotides read TGTGCCTGGAGTGTACTGGGGGGGCGCAGGGAGACCCAGTACTTC.

The rearrangement joins TRBV5-4 to TRBJ2-7; the match to TRBD2 covers 11 bases. Trimming took 1 base from V and 9 from J; bases not matched to a gene: 3. The CDR3 is made up of 13 amino acids. Germline loops: CDR1 SGHNT, CDR2 YYREEE (reference sequence). DNA for the CDR3: TGTGCCAGCAGCTTGATAGCGGGAGGGCGGCAGTACGTC. Translating it yields CASSLIAGGRQYV.

V and J are TRBV29-1 and TRBJ2-7; D remains unclear. This CDR3 contains 12 residues. The V gene lost 7 bases and the J gene lost 0 bases, with 10 bases spanning the gap. The germline V gene has CDR1 SQVTM and CDR2 ANQGSEA. The CDR3 DNA reads as TGCAGCGCGGTCCTTAGCTCCTACGAGCAGTACTTC. Its translation is CSAVLSSYEQYF.

The V call is TRBV6-1, the J call TRBJ1-5; D remains ambiguous. The CDR3 loop spans 14 amino acids. With 3 bases removed from V and 0 bases from J, the gap between germline ends came to 6 bases. CDR1 MNHNS and CDR2 SASEGT come from the germline V gene. The CDR3 reads CASSEFSSNQPQHF. DNA for the CDR3: TGTGCCAGCAGTGAGTTCAGTAGCAATCAGCCCCAGCATTTT.

This clone was observed a single time. The gene calls are TRBV30 and TRBJ1-4, with D hard to call. This CDR3 has 14 residues. V lost 1 base to trimming and J lost 4 bases, with 10 bases between them. Germline values: CDR1 GTSNPN, CDR2 SVGIG (reference sequence). CDR3 nucleotides: TGTGCCTGGAGTGGGCTGGGGAGTAATGAAAAACTGTTTTTT. It specifies CAWSGLGSNEKLFF.

DNA for the CDR3: TGTGCCAGCAGCCAAGATGTTCCGGGCTATGGCTACACCTTC. Protein product: CASSQDVPGYGYTF. The chain combines TRBV4-2 with TRBJ1-2; D not resolved. Trimming pared 0 bases from V and 4 bases from J, leaving 9 bases between. The CDR3 contains 14 residues. Germline CDR1 reads LGHNA; CDR2 reads YNFKEQ.

The chain couples TRBV19 to TRBJ2-1; D is possibly TRBD2 (5 bases). The CDR3 runs 18 residues. Germline CDR1 reads LNHDA; CDR2 reads SQIVND (reference sequence). V lost 0 bases and J 1 base, leaving 16 bases between the germline ends. Here the CDR3 reads CASSIDPGLSSSYNEQFF. CDR3 sequence (DNA): TGTGCCAGTAGTATAGACCCAGGACTGTCTTCATCCTACAATGAGCAGTTCTTC.

The chain couples TRBV6-1 to TRBJ1-5, with 11 bases aligning to TRBD1. This CDR3 has 15 amino acids. J was trimmed by 5 bases and V by 5 bases; bases with no gene match: 5. The germline gives CDR1 MNHNS, CDR2 SASEGT. The CDR3 loop is CASSTRDRGDQPQHF. As DNA, the CDR3 is TGTGCCAGCAGTACTCGGGACAGGGGGGATCAGCCCCAGCATTTT.

This clone was counted between two and nine times. V usage is TRBV7-2 and J usage is TRBJ1-2, with D possibly TRBD1 on 6 matching bases. Germline V gene lookup returns CDR1 SGHTA and CDR2 FQGNSA. The CDR3 is made up of 12 amino acids. The ends were cut back, 5 bases at V and 7 bases at J, with 11 bases in the middle. Here the CDR3 reads CASSTRGSGYTF. The CDR3 coding sequence is TGTGCCAGCAGCACCAGGGGATCTGGCTACACCTTC.

This sequence joins TRBV4-3 and TRBJ2-1; 8 bases align to TRBD1. There are 13 residues in the CDR3. The V gene end was trimmed by 3 bases and the J gene end by 8 bases; junction bases not matched to a gene: 3. The germline gives CDR1 LGHNA, CDR2 YSLEER. This CDR3 reads CASSHSTGDEQFF. The CDR3 region has the DNA TGCGCCAGCAGCCACTCGACAGGGGATGAGCAGTTCTTC.

This sequence joins TRBV19 and TRBJ2-1, with 7 bases lining up with TRBD2. CDR1 LNHDA and CDR2 SQIVND come from the germline V gene (reference sequence). With 5 bases clipped from V and 4 bases from J, the junction kept 8 bases outside the gene matches. This CDR3 contains 15 residues. The CDR3 is CASSRKRDAYNEQFF. In nucleotides, the CDR3 is TGTGCCAGTAGTCGAAAGCGGGATGCTTACAATGAGCAGTTCTTC.

The rearrangement joins TRBV29-1 to TRBJ2-1; D perhaps matches TRBD2 (6 bases). V gave up 3 bases and J gave up 5 bases, with 14 bases separating them. The V gene's germline CDR1 is SQVTM and CDR2 ANQGSEA. The CDR3 length is 14 residues. CDR3 in DNA: TGCAGCGTTGACCGGAGTTCGGGGGACAATGAGCAGTTCTTC. It yields the protein CSVDRSSGDNEQFF.

This chain connects TRBV4-3 to TRBJ2-3, with TRBD1 matching 7 bases. The CDR3 consists of 15 residues. J was trimmed by 4 bases and V by 4 bases; bases with no gene match: 8. Germline values: CDR1 LGHNA, CDR2 YSLEER. CDR3 nucleotides: TGCGCCAGCAGCCCTCGGGACAGTTCGGCAGATACGCAGTATTTT. Its translation is CASSPRDSSADTQYF.

The chain couples TRBV25-1 to TRBJ1-4; 7 bases map to TRBD1. J gave up 6 bases and V 2 bases, and 3 bases lay outside the gene matches. Germline CDR1 and CDR2: MGHDK and SYGVNS. This CDR3 has 14 residues. CDR3 residues: CASSEGRGYEKLFF. The CDR3 nucleotides read TGTGCCAGCAGTGAAGGCAGGGGGTATGAAAAACTGTTTTTT.

The chain is built from TRBV5-1 and TRBJ1-1, with D possibly matching TRBD1 (5 bases). Trimming removed 3 bases at V and 6 bases at J, with 12 bases between. This CDR3 spans 13 amino acids. Germline CDR1 reads SGHRS; CDR2 reads YFSETQ. CDR3 in amino acids: CASSSEGPPEAFF. CDR3 nucleotide sequence: TGCGCCAGCAGCTCGGAGGGGCCCCCTGAAGCTTTCTTT.

The chain recombines TRBV4-3 with TRBJ2-1; 11 nucleotides line up with TRBD1. The CDR3 covers 14 residues. Germline trimming cut 4 bases from V and 6 bases from J; bases unmatched to any gene: 2. Germline lookup yields CDR1 LGHNA and CDR2 YSLEER. CDR3 sequence reads: CASSRTGGINEQFF. DNA of the CDR3: TGCGCCAGCAGCCGGACAGGGGGCATCAATGAGCAGTTCTTC.

The rearrangement links TRBV7-3 to TRBJ2-1; 7 nucleotides line up with TRBD2. Looked up from germline, CDR1 is SGHTA and CDR2 is FQGTGA. Trimming removed 4 bases from V and 6 bases from J; junction bases left unmatched: 12. The CDR3 contains 16 residues. This CDR3 is CASSSKPSGFANEQFF. In DNA form, the CDR3 reads TGTGCCAGCAGCTCGAAACCTAGCGGCTTTGCCAATGAGCAGTTCTTC.

J is TRBJ2-5 and V is TRBV28; TRBD1 matches at 9 bases. The CDR3 is 16 amino acids. Germline CDR1 is MDHEN and CDR2 is SYDVKM. V was clipped by 4 bases and J by 1 base; unmatched bases: 7. The CDR3 bases are TGTGCCAGCAGTTCCGCGGGACAGGGAAGCCAAGAGACCCAGTACTTC. Translation: CASSSAGQGSQETQYF.

The chain links TRBV19 to TRBJ1-4; D uncertain. This CDR3 contains 16 residues. CDR1 is LNHDA and CDR2 is SQIVND in the germline V gene (reference sequence). V was shortened by 6 bases and J by 0 bases, with 14 bases between the two germline ends. CDR3 protein: CASRTGSTPTNEKLFF. The CDR3, as DNA: TGTGCCAGTAGGACCGGGTCGACGCCAACTAATGAAAAACTGTTTTTT.

CDR3 protein: CASSPGPNEKLFF. Here the CDR3 DNA reads TGTGCCAGCAGCCCAGGGCCGAATGAAAAACTGTTTTTT. The chain joins TRBV7-2 to TRBJ1-4; D might be TRBD1 (5 bases). V was shortened by 5 bases and J by 5 bases, with 9 bases between the two germline ends. Germline CDR1 and CDR2: SGHTA and FQGNSA. There are 13 residues in the CDR3.